The present T cell receptor (beta chain) was sequenced within a study of circulating CD8 cells and anti-PD-1 response in melanoma. Study context: Patients received intravenous nivolumab, 3 mg/kg, every 2 weeks. About 45% of the 13 patients had prior targeted therapy or immunotherapy; seven did not.

This clonotype ranks as medium-sized (0.01 to 0.1%). Four subsets defined by PD-1 and/or TIGIT were sorted from live CD3+CD8+TCRalphabeta+ cells. V lost 0 bases and J 4 bases, leaving 10 bases between the germline ends. CDR3 length: 15 residues. Germline V lookup: CDR1 MNHNY, CDR2 SVGAGI (reference sequence). TCR libraries were prepared from roughly 15 ng of total RNA with the QIAseq Immune Repertoire TCR panel. TCRdb independently ran MiXCR on the reads; one entry per CDR3 protein. The data hold 1,300 or so distinct CDR3 sequences, with less than 8.5% observed a single time. V and J are TRBV6-6 and TRBJ1-3, with D unclear. The clonotype originates from a human donor with melanoma. This material consisted of CD8+ T cells from PBMCs, taken at baseline or after one month of anti-PD-1 therapy (not recorded which). CDR3 sequence (DNA): TGTGCCAGCAGTTACTCGCGGGTGGCAGGAAACACCATATATTTT. Amino acids: CASSYSRVAGNTIYF.